This T cell receptor beta chain was found in a study of graft-versus-host responses after intestinal transplantation. With regard to this clone: Its specificity is unknown.

Findings and caveats of the study: Recipient marrow held GvH clones, some first seen in ileum or blood.

Libraries were prepared by immunoSEQ multiplex PCR; TCRdb keeps only in-frame clonotypes and omits some of them. The sample contains 90,000 to 130,000 clones, roughly 95% of which appear only once. J gave up 4 bases and V 4 bases, and 11 bases lay outside the gene matches. The CDR3 loop spans 16 amino acids. In germline, CDR1 is PRHDT, CDR2 FYEKMQ (reference sequence). The TCR originated in a human donor who received an intestinal transplant. The sample in question was unstimulated CD8+ T cells sorted from spleen or lymph node cells, obtained before intestinal transplant. The chain couples TRBV13 to TRBJ1-2; 8 bases fit TRBD1. CDR3 sequence (DNA): TGTGCCAGCAGCTCGGGACAGGAAGGGGGCCTCTATGGCTACACCTTC. Translation: CASSSGQEGGLYGYTF. The whole variable domain, remainder taken from reference TRBV13 and TRBJ1-2, is AAGVIQSPRHLIKEKRETATLKCYPIPRHDTVYWYQQGPGQDPQFLISFYEKMQSDKGSIPDRFSAQQFSDYHSELNMSSLELGDSALYFCASSSGQEGGLYGYTFGSGTRLTVV.